This T cell receptor (beta chain) is from a study of blood T cell repertoires in COVID-19. Study-wide background: Collection of acute and convalescent COVID-19 samples took place in the United States, Italy and Spain. Sources were T cells, B-cell-depleted T cells, or PBMCs; the material itself was cDNA or gDNA.

V was cut by 6 bases and J by 0 bases, with 12 bases left in between. The CDR3 has 15 residues. Per the germline V gene, CDR1 is ENHRY and CDR2 is SYGVKD. Authors' methods: From reference gene primer amplification, estimates of nucleated cell counts were derived. Profiled with immunoSEQ multiplex PCR; TCRdb holds only in-frame clones, not every one. V, J and clone size reflect that table, while D and trimming were determined from the DNA. This table has under 85,000 clones, around 89% appearing once. Material for sequencing was peripheral blood. The chain couples TRBV10-3 to TRBJ2-1; D unclear. This clonotype originated in an older man with active or convalescent COVID-19. The CDR3 DNA follows: TGTGCCATCAGGCCTCACACCAGCTCCTACAATGAGCAGTTCTTC. Encoded protein: CAIRPHTSSYNEQFF.